The T cell receptor (beta chain) described here comes from a study of blood T cell repertoires in COVID-19. Study as a whole: There were acute and convalescent COVID-19 samples, and they came from the United States, Italy and Spain.

As originally analysed: Using reference gene primer amplification, nucleated cell counts were estimated. The table came from immunoSEQ multiplex PCR; TCRdb's copy has only in-frame clones and leaves some out. V, J and clone size derive from that table, while D and trimming were established from the DNA sequence. The repertoire holds about 250,000 clones, about nine tenths seen once, with 0.94% in the top ten. Sequencing was performed on peripheral blood. The clonotype was recovered from a woman aged 35 to 49 who had recovered from COVID-19.

CDR3 sequence: CASRGLAGDQTGELFF. CDR3 nucleotide sequence: TGTGCCAGCCGGGGACTAGCGGGAGATCAAACCGGGGAGCTGTTTTTT. V gene TRBV19 combines with J gene TRBJ2-2; TRBD2 matches at 14 bases. Germline values: CDR1 LNHDA, CDR2 SQIVND (reference sequence). The ends lost 9 bases at V and 5 bases at J; junction bases unmatched: 8. The CDR3 is made up of 16 amino acids.